This T cell receptor (beta chain) was profiled in a study of cytomegalovirus exposure and HLA in healthy donors. Study outcomes and limitations: In a later analysis, TCR beta V- and J-gene trimming showed a link to a missense DCLRE1C variant. In an earlier analysis, about 90% or about 30%: the productive usage of most TCR beta V segments. The study put 160 or so TCR beta chains on its list as cytomegalovirus-associated.

This CDR3 region has 16 residues. V lost 0 bases and J lost 1, with 11 bases in between. Germline CDR1 is SGHDT and CDR2 is YYEEEE. Donors had nominal health at sampling but likely had unrecorded immune exposures. PCR employed 60 Vbeta and 13 Jbeta primers. Sequencing used immunoSEQ multiplex PCR; TCRdb keeps in-frame clones, though not all of them. The sample consists of under 150,000 clones, nearly 85% of them appearing once. This clone was counted a single time. The antigen is undetermined. This receptor was taken from a boy younger than 18 in good health and CMV-seronegative. Sequencing used PBMCs. This chain joins TRBV5-6 and TRBJ2-1, with D tentatively TRBD2 (7 bases). CDR3 nucleotides: TGTGCCAGCAGCTTGGAGGGGGGGGTGTCCTACAATGAGCAGTTCTTC. It encodes CASSLEGGVSYNEQFF.